These T cell receptor beta chains were read from a single sample in a study of blood T cell repertoires in COVID-19. Sequencing was performed with immunoSEQ multiplex PCR; in TCRdb, only in-frame clones are kept and a portion is missing. The repertoire holds a few hundred thousand clones, with approximately 80% as singletons. The source material was peripheral blood. These TCRs come from a woman older than 75 with acute or convalescent COVID-19. The CDR3 runs from the conserved cysteine through the conserved F or W. Fields, in order: D gene, V gene, clone size, J gene, CDR3 DNA, CDR3 protein. A D gene is named only where the DNA matches it firmly. Not every row has a clone size; where given, it reads once, few, many or a size class.

TRBD2,TRBV7-2,.,TRBJ2-5,TGTGCCAGCAGCTTAATTAGCGGGGTCCAAGAGACCCAGTACTTC,CASSLISGVQETQYF
.,TRBV9,.,TRBJ1-3,TGTGCCAGCAGCGCACAGGTTCTCCTCTCTGGAAACACCATATATTTT,CASSAQVLLSGNTIYF
.,TRBV30,.,TRBJ1-5,TGTGCCTGGAGTGATACGCCGGACACATCTAGCAATCAGCCCCAGCATTTT,CAWSDTPDTSSNQPQHF
TRBD2,TRBV10-3,.,TRBJ2-5,TGTGCCATCAGTGAAGGGCTAGCGGACCAAGAGACCCAGTACTTC,CAISEGLADQETQYF
TRBD1,TRBV4-3,.,TRBJ1-1,TGCGCCAGCAGCCAAGACCGGGACAGGTATGAAGCTTTCTTT,CASSQDRDRYEAFF
TRBD2,TRBV7-9,few,TRBJ2-7,TGTGCCAGCAGCCCTTTAGCGGGAGTCGCCTACGAGCAGTACTTC,CASSPLAGVAYEQYF
TRBD2,TRBV11-1,medium-sized,TRBJ2-7,TGTGCCAGCAGCCCGTTTGAGGGAGGGGAGCAGTACTTC,CASSPFEGGEQYF
.,TRBV6-2/TRBV6-3,.,TRBJ2-5,TGTGCCAGCAGCTCCCCGGCGGGCGGCGATCAAGAGACCCAGTACTTC,CASSSPAGGDQETQYF
.,TRBV11-2,.,TRBJ2-1,TGTGCCAGCAGCCTCGCGTATGAGCAGTTCTTC,CASSLAYEQFF
TRBD1,TRBV27,once,TRBJ1-3,TGTGCCAGCAGTTCGGGACAGACTGGAAACACCATATATTTT,CASSSGQTGNTIYF
.,TRBV6-6,.,TRBJ2-3,TGTGCCAGCAGTCCCCTCCCGGGTAAGGGGGCGGGGGATACGCAGTATTTT,CASSPLPGKGAGDTQYF
.,TRBV28,.,TRBJ2-7,TGTGCCAGCAGTTTAGAAGCGTCTTCCTACGAGCAGTACTTC,CASSLEASSYEQYF
TRBD1,TRBV19,.,TRBJ1-1,TGTGCCAGTAATCTACAGGGGAAGAATGAAGCTTTCTTT,CASNLQGKNEAFF
TRBD1,TRBV6-2/TRBV6-3,.,TRBJ2-7,TGTGCCAGCAGTACCACCGCAGGGGGCTCCTACGAGCAGTACTTC,CASSTTAGGSYEQYF
.,TRBV30,.,TRBJ1-2,TGTGCCTGGAGTGTGGCATCTATTACAGCCAACTATGGCTACACCTTC,CAWSVASITANYGYTF
TRBD1,TRBV24-1,.,TRBJ2-7,TGTGCCACCAGTGACAACGGGACAGGGAAAAGAGGCGAGCAGTACTTC,CATSDNGTGKRGEQYF
.,TRBV5-1,.,TRBJ2-7,TGCGCCAGCAGAACGAGCGAGACCGGCCCCTACGAGCAGTACTTC,CASRTSETGPYEQYF
TRBD2,TRBV5-1,.,TRBJ2-1,TGCGCCAGCAGCTTCTCTAGCGGGGGTCCCTACAATGAGCAGTTCTTC,CASSFSSGGPYNEQFF
.,TRBV9,.,TRBJ2-1,TGTGCCAGCAGCGCCTCTAGCTTCCCCTCCTACAATGAGCAGTTCTTC,CASSASSFPSYNEQFF
.,TRBV30,.,TRBJ2-1,TGTGCCTGGAGTGTAATTCCCGACTATTACAATGAGCAGTTCTTC,CAWSVIPDYYNEQFF
TRBD1,TRBV6-2/TRBV6-3,.,TRBJ1-2,TGTGCCAGCAGTTACTCGTCCCCCGGGACAGGGGTTCCCTATGGCTACACCTTC,CASSYSSPGTGVPYGYTF
TRBD1,TRBV11-1,.,TRBJ1-4,TGTGCCAGCAGCTTAGACAGGGGGCTGTCTGAAAAACTGTTTTTT,CASSLDRGLSEKLFF
TRBD1,TRBV7-2,.,TRBJ1-2,TGTGCCAGCAGCTTAGTGGGACAGGATGGCTACACCTTC,CASSLVGQDGYTF
.,TRBV19,.,TRBJ2-7,TGTGCCAGTAGTAACCCAGGGGTTAGATACGAGCAGTACTTC,CASSNPGVRYEQYF
.,TRBV6-4,.,TRBJ1-3,TGTGCCAGCAGTCGGGACTACGGATCTGGAAACACCATATATTTT,CASSRDYGSGNTIYF
.,TRBV6-2/TRBV6-3,.,TRBJ1-1,TGTGCCAGCAGTGACCGACAGGTCCTTTTCACTGAAGCTTTCTTT,CASSDRQVLFTEAFF
TRBD2,TRBV19,.,TRBJ2-2,TGTGCCAGTAGTCCGGGACTAGCGGACACCGGGGAGCTGTTTTTT,CASSPGLADTGELFF
.,TRBV6-6,.,TRBJ2-7,TGTGCCAGCAGCCACGGAGGACTAAAAATTACCTACGAGCAGTACTTC,CASSHGGLKITYEQYF
TRBD1,TRBV29-1,.,TRBJ1-2,TGCAGCGCATTATCTGGGACAGGCGAGTCTGGCTACACCTTC,CSALSGTGESGYTF
.,TRBV6-2/TRBV6-3,.,TRBJ1-1,TGTGCCAGCAGTTACTCGGCCAGCAGCGTGAGGGCTTTCTTT,CASSYSASSVRAFF
TRBD2,TRBV7-3,.,TRBJ2-3,TGTGCCAGCAGTCCTTATGGGGGACTAGCGGGGGTCACAGATACGCAGTATTTT,CASSPYGGLAGVTDTQYF
.,TRBV7-9,.,TRBJ1-2,TGTGCCAGCAGCCGACCGGGTCTCGAAGGAGGCTATGGCTACACCTTC,CASSRPGLEGGYGYTF
TRBD2,TRBV9,.,TRBJ2-2,TGTGCCAGCAGCGTAGAGGGAGGGTTCACCGGGGAGCTGTTTTTT,CASSVEGGFTGELFF
.,TRBV9,.,TRBJ1-6,TGTGCCAGCAGCGTAGAGCCGGACTTCGTCGGATCACCCCTCCACTTT,CASSVEPDFVGSPLHF
.,TRBV2,.,TRBJ1-4,TGTGCCACCGGGGGGGGGACGGGTGAAAAACTGTTTTTT,CATGGGTGEKLFF
.,TRBV7-3,.,TRBJ2-1,TGTGCCAGCAGCTTAAACACCTACAATGAGCAGTTCTTC,CASSLNTYNEQFF
.,TRBV5-5,.,TRBJ1-2,TGTGCCAGCAGCTTGCCCTCCTATGGCTACACCTTC,CASSLPSYGYTF
TRBD1,TRBV14,.,TRBJ2-2,TGTGCCAGCAGCCGGGCAGGGGGGAACACCGGGGAGCTGTTTTTT,CASSRAGGNTGELFF
TRBD1,TRBV28,once,TRBJ1-2,TGTGCCAGCAGTTTGGACAGGAGGGGCTACACCTTC,CASSLDRRGYTF
TRBD1,TRBV24-1,.,TRBJ2-7,TGTGCCACCAGTGAGGCGGACAGGGGAGACGAGCAGTACTTC,CATSEADRGDEQYF
.,TRBV6-5,once,TRBJ2-7,TGTGCCACAGCCTCTAGCGTTCGCTCCTACGAGCAGTACTTC,CATASSVRSYEQYF
TRBD2,TRBV7-3,.,TRBJ2-1,TGTGCCAGCAGCCCCCAGGGGCCCCTTACTAGCGGAAATGAGCAGTTCTTC,CASSPQGPLTSGNEQFF
TRBD1,TRBV9,.,TRBJ2-4,TGTGCCAGCAGCGGGGGACAGGGCATTCAGTACTTC,CASSGGQGIQYF
TRBD1,TRBV19,.,TRBJ1-2,TGTGCCAGTAGTCTCTCGACAGGGACCGGGGATGGCTACACCTTC,CASSLSTGTGDGYTF
TRBD1,TRBV29-1,.,TRBJ1-2,TGCAGCGTTGCTGAGACAGGGAATAGCGGCTACACCTTC,CSVAETGNSGYTF
TRBD2,TRBV19,.,TRBJ2-1,TGTGCCAGTAGTATAGAAGGTAGCGGGAGAAAAACCTACAATGAGCAGTTCTTC,CASSIEGSGRKTYNEQFF
TRBD1,TRBV5-1,.,TRBJ1-6,TGCGCCAGCAGCTCTCAAGGACAGGGCCCTTCACCCCTCCACTTT,CASSSQGQGPSPLHF
.,TRBV6-1,.,TRBJ2-7,TGTGCCAGCAGTGAAGAGGGGCAGGGGTGGCGGGAGCAGTACTTC,CASSEEGQGWREQYF
.,TRBV6-5,few,TRBJ2-3,TGTGCCGGGGGGGACAACTCCGCAGATACGCAGTATTTT,CAGGDNSADTQYF
TRBD2,TRBV9,.,TRBJ2-7,TGTGCCAGCAGCTGGGGACTAGCGGGAGACGAGCAGTACTTC,CASSWGLAGDEQYF
.,TRBV4-2,.,TRBJ2-5,TGTGCCAGCAGCCTCCTTGGAGGGGTCCGGGAGACCCAGTACTTC,CASSLLGGVRETQYF
TRBD1,TRBV11-2,.,TRBJ2-7,TGTGCCAGCAGCTTCGCCGGGACAGGGCCCCGCGAGCAGTACTTC,CASSFAGTGPREQYF
.,TRBV12-3/TRBV12-4,.,TRBJ1-3,TGTGCCAGTCGGTCAGGGGTCGGAAACACCATATATTTT,CASRSGVGNTIYF
TRBD2,TRBV18,.,TRBJ2-1,TGTGCCAGCTCACCGGGGACTAGCGTCTCTACGAATGAGCAGTTCTTC,CASSPGTSVSTNEQFF
TRBD1,TRBV10-3,.,TRBJ1-3,TGTGCCATCAGCGCGGGGACAGGGGGAGACACCATATATTTT,CAISAGTGGDTIYF
TRBD2,TRBV10-3,.,TRBJ2-1,TGTGCCATGACGAGCGGGGGGAGTCGCGATGAGCAGTTCTTC,CAMTSGGSRDEQFF
TRBD1,TRBV6-6,.,TRBJ1-5,TGTGCCAGCAGTCCGGACAGGGCTAGCAATCAGCCCCAGCATTTT,CASSPDRASNQPQHF